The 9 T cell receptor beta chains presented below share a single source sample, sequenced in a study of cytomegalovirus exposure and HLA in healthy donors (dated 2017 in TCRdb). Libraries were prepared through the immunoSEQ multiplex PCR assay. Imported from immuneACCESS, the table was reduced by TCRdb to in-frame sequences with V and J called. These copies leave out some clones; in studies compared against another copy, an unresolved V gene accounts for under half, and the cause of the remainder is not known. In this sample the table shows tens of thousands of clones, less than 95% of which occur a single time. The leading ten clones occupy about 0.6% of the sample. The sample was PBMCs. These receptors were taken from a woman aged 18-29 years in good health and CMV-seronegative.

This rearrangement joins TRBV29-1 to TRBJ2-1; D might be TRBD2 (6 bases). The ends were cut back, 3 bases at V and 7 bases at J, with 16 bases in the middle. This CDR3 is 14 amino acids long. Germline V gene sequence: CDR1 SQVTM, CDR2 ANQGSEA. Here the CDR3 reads CSVDRTGVDNEQFF. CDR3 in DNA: TGCAGCGTTGATAGAACGGGGGTGGATAATGAGCAGTTCTTC.

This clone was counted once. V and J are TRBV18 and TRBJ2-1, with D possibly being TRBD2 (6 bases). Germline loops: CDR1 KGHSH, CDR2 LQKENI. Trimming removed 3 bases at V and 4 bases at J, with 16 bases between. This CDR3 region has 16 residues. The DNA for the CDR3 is TGTGCCAGCTCACCGCGGAGCGGGCTAACTTACAATGAGCAGTTCTTC. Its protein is CASSPRSGLTYNEQFF.

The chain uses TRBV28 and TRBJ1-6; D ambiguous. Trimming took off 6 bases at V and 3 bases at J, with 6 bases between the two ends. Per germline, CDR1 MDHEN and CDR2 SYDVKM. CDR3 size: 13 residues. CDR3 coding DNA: TGTGCCAGCAGGGGCAACTATAATTCACCCCTCCACTTT. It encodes CASRGNYNSPLHF.

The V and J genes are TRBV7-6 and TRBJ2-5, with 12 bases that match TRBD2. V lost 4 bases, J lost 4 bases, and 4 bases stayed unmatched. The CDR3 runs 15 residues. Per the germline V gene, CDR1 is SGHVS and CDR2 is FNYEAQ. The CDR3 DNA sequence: TGTGCCAGCAGCTCTAGCGGGGGGGCCTCAGAGACCCAGTACTTC. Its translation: CASSSSGGASETQYF.

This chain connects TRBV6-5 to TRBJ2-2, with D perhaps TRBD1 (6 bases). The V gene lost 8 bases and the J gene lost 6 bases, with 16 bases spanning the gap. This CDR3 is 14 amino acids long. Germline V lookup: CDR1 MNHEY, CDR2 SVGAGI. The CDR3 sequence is CASPSRGPPGELFF. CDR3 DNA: TGTGCCAGCCCTAGCAGGGGACCCCCCGGGGAGCTGTTTTTT.

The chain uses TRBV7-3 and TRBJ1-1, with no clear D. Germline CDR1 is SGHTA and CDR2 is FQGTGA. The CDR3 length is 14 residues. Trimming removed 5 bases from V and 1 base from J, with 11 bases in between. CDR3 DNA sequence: TGTGCCAGCAGCCCCTCGCACGGGAACACTGAAGCTTTCTTT. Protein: CASSPSHGNTEAFF. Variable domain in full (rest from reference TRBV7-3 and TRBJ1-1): GAGVSQTPSNKVTEKGKYVELRCDPISGHTALYWYRQSLGQGPEFLIYFQGTGAADDSGLPNDRFFAVRPEGSVSTLKIQRTERGDSAVYLCASSPSHGNTEAFFGQGTRLTVV.

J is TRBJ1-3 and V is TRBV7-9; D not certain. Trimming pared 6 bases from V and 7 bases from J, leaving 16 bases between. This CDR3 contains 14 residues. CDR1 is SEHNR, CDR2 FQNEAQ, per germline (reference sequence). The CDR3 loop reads CASRLTQTSNTIYF. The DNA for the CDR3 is TGTGCCAGCAGATTAACCCAGACTTCCAACACCATATATTTT. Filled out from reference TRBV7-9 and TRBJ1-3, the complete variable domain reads DTGVSQNPRHKITKRGQNVTFRCDPISEHNRLYWYRQTLGQGPEFLTYFQNEAQLEKSRLLSDRFSAERPKGSFSTLEIQRTEQGDSAMYLCASRLTQTSNTIYFGEGSWLTVV.

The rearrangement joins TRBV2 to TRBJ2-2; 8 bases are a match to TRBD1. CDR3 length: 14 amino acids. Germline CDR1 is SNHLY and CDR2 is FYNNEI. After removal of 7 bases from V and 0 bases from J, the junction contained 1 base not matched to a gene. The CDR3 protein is CASKTGANTGELFF. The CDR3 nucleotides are TGTGCCAGCAAGACAGGGGCGAACACCGGGGAGCTGTTTTTT.

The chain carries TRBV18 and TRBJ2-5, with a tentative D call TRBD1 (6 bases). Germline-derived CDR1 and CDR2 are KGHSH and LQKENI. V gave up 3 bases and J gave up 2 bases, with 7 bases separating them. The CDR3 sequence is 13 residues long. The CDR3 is CASSPDRQETQYF. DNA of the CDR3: TGTGCCAGCTCACCGGACAGACAAGAGACCCAGTACTTC.